The 10 T cell receptor beta chains given below trace back to one sample, sequenced in a study of T cell responses to AZD1222 COVID-19 vaccine. The method was immunoSEQ multiplex PCR; TCRdb's version includes in-frame clones alone and lacks a portion of them. The sample comprises around 110,000 clones, 80% to 90% of which are singletons, and around 3.1% rests with the top ten. Sequenced here: peripheral blood, sampled on day 0 of AZD1222 vaccination. These receptors were collected from an adult in good health.

This chain connects TRBV5-1 to TRBJ2-5; the D gene could be TRBD1 or TRBD2 (5 bases each). Trimming took off 2 bases at V and 5 bases at J, with 13 bases between the two ends. Germline CDR1 and CDR2: SGHRS and YFSETQ. The CDR3 is 14 amino acids. The DNA of the CDR3 is TGCGCCAGCAGCTTTGGTGCAGGGAGCGAGACCCAGTACTTC. This gives the protein CASSFGAGSETQYF.

The chain is built from TRBV21-1 and TRBJ2-6; the table assigns TRBD2, which was not confirmed against the DNA. TRBV21-1 is labeled a pseudogene. There are 13 residues in the CDR3. Written as DNA, the CDR3 is TGTGCCAGCCATACCCACTCAGCCAACGTCCTGACTTTC. It yields the protein CASHTHSANVLTF.

V is TRBV9 and J is TRBJ2-2; 8 bases agree with TRBD2. The V segment lost 0 bases and the J segment 3 bases; nucleotides outside the gene matches: 4. The germline CDR1 and CDR2 sequences are SGDLS and YYNGEE. The CDR3 has 16 amino acids. The CDR3 sequence is CASSVVSGGDTGELFF. The CDR3 DNA is TGTGCCAGCAGCGTAGTATCGGGAGGGGACACCGGGGAGCTGTTTTTT.

The chain combines TRBV6-5 with TRBJ2-5, with 8 bases aligning to TRBD1. The CDR3 sequence is 15 residues long. V shed 4 bases and J 1 base; nucleotides not matched to a gene: 5. The germline gives CDR1 MNHEY, CDR2 SVGAGI. CDR3 sequence reads: CASSWTGQVQETQYF. The CDR3, as DNA: TGTGCCAGCAGTTGGACGGGACAGGTCCAAGAGACCCAGTACTTC.

This chain links TRBV4-2 with TRBJ1-3, with D possibly matching TRBD1 (6 bases). The CDR3 has 17 residues. V lost 0 bases and J 2 bases, leaving 14 bases between the germline ends. Germline loops: CDR1 LGHNA, CDR2 YNFKEQ. CDR3 protein: CASSQDRGQGTGNTIYF. The CDR3, as DNA: TGTGCCAGCAGCCAAGATCGGGGGCAGGGGACTGGAAACACCATATATTTT.

CDR3 sequence (DNA): TGTGCCAGCTCACCACTCCCGACAGGGTCGGGTACCGGGGAGCTGTTTTTT. Translation: CASSPLPTGSGTGELFF. The chain carries TRBV18 and TRBJ2-2; 7 bases align to TRBD1. Germline V gives CDR1 KGHSH, CDR2 LQKENI. With V trimmed by 1 base and J by 5 bases, 10 bases remained unmatched. The CDR3 length is 17 residues.

In DNA form, the CDR3 reads TGTGCCAGCAGCTTAGGGGGGTTTACTCAGCCCCAGCATTTT. As protein: CASSLGGFTQPQHF. The chain carries TRBV7-2 and TRBJ1-5; possible D gene TRBD1, 5 bases. CDR1 and CDR2 (germline): SGHTA, FQGNSA. V was trimmed by 1 base and J by 6 bases, leaving 10 bases between them. This CDR3 is built from 14 residues.

V usage is TRBV28 and J usage is TRBJ2-1; the D gene is possibly TRBD1 (6 bases). Looked up from germline, CDR1 is MDHEN and CDR2 is SYDVKM. The CDR3 covers 16 residues. V lost 2 bases to trimming and J lost 6 bases, with 17 bases between them. The CDR3 coding sequence is TGTGCCAGCAGTTTAGGATTTGAAGTAGGGGGCAATGAGCAGTTCTTC. Protein sequence: CASSLGFEVGGNEQFF.

This chain uses TRBV27 with TRBJ2-2; D is possibly TRBD1 (6 bases). The CDR3 has 17 amino acids. Trimming took 3 bases from V and 1 from J, leaving 15 bases between them. The V gene's germline CDR1 is MNHEY and CDR2 SMNVEV (reference sequence). DNA of the CDR3: TGTGCCAGCAGTTTTAATAGGGGGACACGGAACACCGGGGAGCTGTTTTTT. It codes for CASSFNRGTRNTGELFF.

This clone turned up a few times. Other DNA sequences in this sample translate to the same CDR3. The chain joins TRBV20-1 to TRBJ2-7; D unresolved. V lost 3 bases to trimming and J lost 3 bases, with 3 bases between them. Germline CDR1 and CDR2: DFQATT and SNEGSKA (reference sequence). This CDR3 spans 10 amino acids. The CDR3 DNA is TGCAGTGCTAGGGGCTACGAGCAGTACTTC. Translated, it gives CSARGYEQYF.